A single sample is the source of the 12 T cell receptor beta chains below, sequenced in a study of response to subunit inactivated influenza vaccine. TCRdb reprocessed the RT-PCR reads via MiXCR and lists one record per CDR3 protein. The table has a few hundred thousand distinct CDR3 sequences, about 11% seen once. These data were also filed under a second study, of T cells expressing NK-cell markers. According to that study: The cDNA for TCR beta came from 5'RACE template switching with UMIs.

The starting material was PBMCs from blood, obtained on the day of vaccination. These receptors were collected from a man between 45 and 60 years old who received an inactivated influenza vaccine.

The chain carries TRBV5-4 and TRBJ2-5; maybe TRBD2 (5 bases). There are 15 residues in the CDR3. The V and J ends lost 0 bases and 5 bases respectively, with 14 bases between them. CDR1 and CDR2 from the germline V gene are SGHNT and YYREEE (reference sequence). As DNA, the CDR3 is TGTGCCAGCAGCTTGGATCCTAGCTCGGTGGAGACCCAGTACTTC. Amino acid sequence: CASSLDPSSVETQYF.

The CDR3 sequence is CASSSTSGLVNEQFF. Here the CDR3 DNA reads TGTGCCAGCAGTTCGACTAGCGGCCTAGTGAATGAGCAGTTCTTC. The V call is TRBV7-9, the J call TRBJ2-1; TRBD2 agrees at 9 bases. V was clipped by 6 bases and J by 7 bases; unmatched bases: 10. This CDR3 contains 15 residues. Germline CDR1 SEHNR, CDR2 FQNEAQ (reference sequence).

The sample holds many counts of this clonotype. The rearrangement uses TRBV11-2 and TRBJ2-1; 12 nucleotides match TRBD2. V lost 1 base, J lost 5 bases, and 9 bases stayed unmatched. The CDR3 has 18 residues. Germline V gene sequence: CDR1 SGHAT, CDR2 FQNNGV. In DNA form, the CDR3 reads TGTGCCAGCAGCTTAGTCATGACTAGCGGGAGTAGGCACAATGAGCAGTTCTTC. Amino acids: CASSLVMTSGSRHNEQFF.

The sample holds a few counts of this clonotype. The V gene is TRBV3-1, the J gene TRBJ2-1; possibly TRBD2 for D (5 bases). Germline values: CDR1 LGHDT, CDR2 YNNKEL (reference sequence). CDR3 length: 13 amino acids. V lost 0 bases, J lost 6 bases, and 6 bases lay in between. In nucleotides, the CDR3 is TGTGCCAGCAGCCAAGACCTAGCCAATGAGCAGTTCTTC. Amino acids: CASSQDLANEQFF.

The sample holds a few counts of this clonotype. The chain joins TRBV6-1 to TRBJ2-3; no clear D gene. Germline V gives CDR1 MNHNS, CDR2 SASEGT. Between the trimmed V and J ends, which lost 2 bases and 2 bases, there was a span of 11 bases. This CDR3 region has 15 residues. As DNA, the CDR3 is TGTGCCAGCAGTGAATCCCAGCATCCCACAGATACGCAGTATTTT. Residues: CASSESQHPTDTQYF.

This clonotype has a count of ten or more. This rearrangement joins TRBV20-1 to TRBJ2-5; the match to TRBD2 covers 9 bases. The germline CDR1 and CDR2 sequences are DFQATT and SNEGSKA (reference sequence). The CDR3 length is 12 residues. V trimming: 6 bases; J trimming: 5 bases; junction bases outside the gene matches: 4. The CDR3 is CSATTSGETQYF. DNA for the CDR3: TGCAGTGCAACTACTAGCGGGGAGACCCAGTACTTC.

This clonotype was counted ten times or more. The chain carries TRBV29-1 and TRBJ1-1; TRBD1 matches at 7 bases. Per the germline V gene, CDR1 is SQVTM and CDR2 is ANQGSEA. J lost 0 bases, V lost 5 bases, and 6 bases had no gene match. The CDR3 has 14 amino acids. CDR3 nucleotides: TGCAGCGTTTCAGGGGGGGGGATGAACACTGAAGCTTTCTTT. Its protein is CSVSGGGMNTEAFF.

V gene TRBV28 combines with J gene TRBJ2-3, with D possibly being TRBD1 (6 bases). The CDR3 contains 13 residues. The V and J ends lost 8 bases and 6 bases respectively, with 15 bases between them. CDR1 is MDHEN, CDR2 SYDVKM, per germline. The CDR3, as DNA: TGTGCCAGCGCAGGGGCCGGGTTCGATACGCAGTATTTT. Its translation: CASAGAGFDTQYF.

This clonotype appeared a few times. This rearrangement joins TRBV7-3 to TRBJ2-7; D not certain. The V gene lost 1 base and the J gene lost 0 bases, with 7 bases spanning the gap. CDR1 SGHTA and CDR2 FQGTGA come from the germline V gene. This CDR3 is 14 amino acids long. The CDR3 here is CASSLNPNSYEQYF. The DNA of the CDR3 is TGTGCCAGCAGCTTAAACCCAAACTCCTACGAGCAGTACTTC.

The rearrangement links TRBV7-8 to TRBJ2-3; D might be TRBD1 or TRBD2, each matching 7 bases. CDR1 is SGHVS and CDR2 is FQNEAQ in the germline V gene. This CDR3 is built from 16 residues. The ends were cut back, 3 bases at V and 2 bases at J, with 15 bases in the middle. The CDR3 nucleotides are TGTGCCAGCAGCTTTTCCAGGGGGGGGAACACAGATACGCAGTATTTT. Translating gives CASSFSRGGNTDTQYF.

The chain combines TRBV5-1 with TRBJ1-6; D gene uncertain. The CDR3 loop spans 15 amino acids. From germline, CDR1 is SGHRS and CDR2 YFSETQ. Trimming left V 3 bases short and J 5 bases short, with 12 bases between. The CDR3 sequence is CASSSGVLNNSPLHF. The CDR3 nucleotides are TGCGCCAGCAGCTCTGGGGTCCTAAATAATTCACCCCTCCACTTT.

This clonotype was seen many times. The rearrangement links TRBV7-7 to TRBJ2-2; D ambiguous. Trimming cost V 5 bases and J 2 bases, with 9 bases left between them. This CDR3 has 14 amino acids. Germline lookup yields CDR1 SSHAT and CDR2 FNYEAQ (reference sequence). Here the CDR3 DNA reads TGTGCCAGCAGCCCCGGCCCAAACACCGGGGAGCTGTTTTTT. This sequence encodes CASSPGPNTGELFF.